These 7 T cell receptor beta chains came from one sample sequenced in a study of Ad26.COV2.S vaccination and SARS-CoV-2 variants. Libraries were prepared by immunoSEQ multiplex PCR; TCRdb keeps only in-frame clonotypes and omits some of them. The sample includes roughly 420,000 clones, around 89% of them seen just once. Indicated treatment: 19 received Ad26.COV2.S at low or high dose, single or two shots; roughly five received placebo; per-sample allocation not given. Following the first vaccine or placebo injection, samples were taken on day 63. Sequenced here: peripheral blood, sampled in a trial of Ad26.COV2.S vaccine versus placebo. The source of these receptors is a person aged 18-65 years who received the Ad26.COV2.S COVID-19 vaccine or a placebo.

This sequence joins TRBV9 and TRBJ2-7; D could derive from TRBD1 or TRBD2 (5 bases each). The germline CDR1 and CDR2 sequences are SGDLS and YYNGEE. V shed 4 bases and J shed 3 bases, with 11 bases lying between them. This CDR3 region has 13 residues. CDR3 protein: CASSPGDGYEQYF. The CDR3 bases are TGTGCCAGCAGCCCTGGGGACGGCTACGAGCAGTACTTC.

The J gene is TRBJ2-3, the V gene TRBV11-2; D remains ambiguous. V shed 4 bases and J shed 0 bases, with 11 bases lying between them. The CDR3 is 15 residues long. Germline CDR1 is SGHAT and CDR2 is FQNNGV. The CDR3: CASSSQIISTDTQYF. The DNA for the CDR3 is TGTGCCAGCAGCTCCCAGATTATCAGCACAGATACGCAGTATTTT.

CDR3 amino acids: CASSGQFGNEQFF. CDR3 DNA sequence: TGTGCCAGCAGTGGACAATTTGGCAATGAGCAGTTCTTC. V and J are TRBV28 and TRBJ2-1, with TRBD1 as a possible D gene (5 bases). Germline CDR1 reads MDHEN; CDR2 reads SYDVKM. There are 13 residues in the CDR3. V lost 5 bases and J 6 bases, leaving 11 bases between the germline ends.

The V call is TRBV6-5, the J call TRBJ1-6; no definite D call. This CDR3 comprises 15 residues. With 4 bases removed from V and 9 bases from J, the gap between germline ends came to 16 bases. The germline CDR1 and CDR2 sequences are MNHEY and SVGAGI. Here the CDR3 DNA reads TGTGCCAGCAGTTTCGGAGTCGGGATAGTTTCACCCCTCCACTTT. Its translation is CASSFGVGIVSPLHF.

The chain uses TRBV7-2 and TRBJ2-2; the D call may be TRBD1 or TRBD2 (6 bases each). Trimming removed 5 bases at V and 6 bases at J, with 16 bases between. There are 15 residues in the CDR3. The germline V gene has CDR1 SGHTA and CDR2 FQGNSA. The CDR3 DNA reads TGTGCCAGCAGCCCTATTCCGAGGGGGGCCGGGGAGCTGTTTTTT. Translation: CASSPIPRGAGELFF.

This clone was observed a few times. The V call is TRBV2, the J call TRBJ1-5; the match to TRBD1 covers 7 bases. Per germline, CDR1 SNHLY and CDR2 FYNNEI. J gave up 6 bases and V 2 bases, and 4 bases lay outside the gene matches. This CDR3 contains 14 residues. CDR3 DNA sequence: TGTGCCAGCAGTGAACAGGGGGTGCCTCAGCCCCAGCATTTT. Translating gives CASSEQGVPQPQHF.

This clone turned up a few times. The CDR3 loop reads CASSQGQGRGWEQYF. The CDR3 nucleotides read TGTGCCAGCAGCCAAGGACAGGGAAGAGGTTGGGAGCAGTACTTC. V and J are TRBV14 and TRBJ2-7; 7 bases agree with TRBD1. Germline V lookup: CDR1 SGHDN, CDR2 FVKESK. V trimming: 1 base; J trimming: 7 bases; junction bases outside the gene matches: 10. The CDR3 extends over 15 amino acids.